The clone carrying this T cell receptor beta chain was picked up many times. Its antigen is unidentified. These data are taken from a study of regulatory T cells in long-lasting Graves disease. Study-wide results and caveats: Persistent disease was associated with favored TRBV28 usage and with favored use of TRBJ1-2 and TRBJ2-5. Investigators studied peripheral blood only, not thyroid tissue. Persistent Graves' cases showed lower TCR diversity than newly diagnosed cases.

Sequencing libraries for TCR beta were prepared with iRepertoire HTBI primers and Arm-PCR of CDR3 regions. The authors' processing: From all samples, identification returned 13 to 15 TRBJ and under 75 TRBV segments. TCRdb re-derived calls from the multiplex PCR reads in MiXCR, one entry per CDR3 protein. The V and J calls here are based on TCRdb, not the publication. The table has about 400,000 distinct CDR3 sequences, 15% to 19% seen once. Time point indicated: newly diagnosed GD, antithyroid drugs for less than 3 months. Making the TCR library involved RNA that had been extracted from PBMCs. The ends lost 6 bases at V and 1 base at J; junction bases unmatched: 5. Germline CDR1 is SQVTM and CDR2 is ANQGSEA. The CDR3 runs to 13 residues.

Sequences were derived from peripheral blood mononuclear cells (PBMCs), sampled at new diagnosis, from a patient treated with antithyroid drugs. This TCR was recovered from a female donor with Graves disease. The chain recombines TRBV29-1 with TRBJ1-1, with 7 positions matching TRBD1. This CDR3 is CSVTTGQNTEAFF. DNA of the CDR3: TGCAGCGTAACGACAGGGCAGAACACTGAAGCTTTCTTT.